This passage covers 27 T cell receptor beta chains from one sample sequenced in a study of PD-1 blockade in classical Hodgkin lymphoma (dated by TCRdb to 2019 to 2021). The time point label corresponds to: cycle 1 day 1 (C1D1), immediately before nivolumab initiation. Every trial patient had relapsed after autologous stem cell transplantation, and cohorts A, B and C differed in prior brentuximab vedotin exposure. Library creation used the immunoSEQ multiplex PCR assay. Imported from immuneACCESS, the table was reduced by TCRdb to in-frame sequences with V and J called. These copies leave out some clones; in studies compared against another copy, an unresolved V gene accounts for under half, and the cause of the remainder is not known. Across this sample there are 20,000 to 25,000 clones, with about two thirds seen only once. Of the sample, 5% to 6.5% falls within the top ten clones. The sample in question was peripheral blood mononuclear cells (PBMCs), obtained at baseline. The receptors come from a human donor with classical Hodgkin lymphoma.

V is TRBV28 and J is TRBJ2-1; D is perhaps TRBD2 (6 bases). Germline CDR1 is MDHEN and CDR2 is SYDVKM. Trimming cost V 6 bases and J 5 bases, with 23 bases left between them. The CDR3 loop spans 17 amino acids. The CDR3 DNA reads as TGTGCCAGCAGATTTCCCGGGGGTCTACAGATAAACAATGAGCAGTTCTTC. Amino acid sequence: CASRFPGGLQINNEQFF.

The chain is built from TRBV5-8 and TRBJ2-4; 10 bases agree with TRBD2. The trim removed 2 bases at V and 10 bases at J, leaving 9 bases unmatched. The CDR3 length is 15 residues. The V gene's germline CDR1 is SGHTS and CDR2 YDEGEE. The CDR3 nucleotides are TGTGCCAGCAGCTTCTCGTTCACTAGCGGGGCTATTCAGTACTTC. Translating gives CASSFSFTSGAIQYF.

By sample share, this clone is medium-sized (0.01 to 0.1%). The chain recombines TRBV28 with TRBJ1-4; D unclear. Germline values: CDR1 MDHEN, CDR2 SYDVKM. The CDR3 totals 15 residues. V lost 1 base and J lost 2, with 8 bases in between. The CDR3 DNA sequence: TGTGCCAGCAGTTTATCCGGACTGACTAATGAAAAACTGTTTTTT. Protein: CASSLSGLTNEKLFF.

This sequence joins TRBV27 and TRBJ2-2; D tentatively fits TRBD1 or TRBD2 (6 bases each). The V gene's germline CDR1 is MNHEY and CDR2 SMNVEV (reference sequence). V lost 8 bases and J 6 bases, leaving 16 bases between the germline ends. The CDR3 is made up of 14 amino acids. DNA for the CDR3: TGTGCCAGCTCCCGAACGGGGGCGGCCGGGGAGCTGTTTTTT. Encoded protein: CASSRTGAAGELFF.

This clone was observed once. The genes are TRBV18 and TRBJ2-7; 8 nucleotides match TRBD1. The V segment lost 3 bases and the J segment 2 bases; nucleotides outside the gene matches: 0. The germline CDR1 and CDR2 sequences are KGHSH and LQKENI. The length of the CDR3 is 13 residues. CDR3 DNA: TGTGCCAGCTCACCGGACAGGGCCTACGAGCAGTACTTC. This translates into CASSPDRAYEQYF.

DNA for the CDR3: TGTGCCAGCATCGGGACGGCTGAAGCTTTCTTT. Translating gives CASIGTAEAFF. This chain connects TRBV6-5 to TRBJ1-1; a weak D match, TRBD1 (5 bases). This CDR3 region has 11 residues. Germline-derived CDR1 and CDR2 are MNHEY and SVGAGI. V lost 7 bases, J lost 6 bases, and 9 bases lay in between.

The rearrangement uses TRBV18 and TRBJ1-1; no definite D call. Trimming pared 1 base from V and 0 bases from J, leaving 9 bases between. Per germline, CDR1 KGHSH and CDR2 LQKENI. The length of the CDR3 is 15 residues. The CDR3 loop reads CASSPQSQMNTEAFF. CDR3 DNA sequence: TGTGCCAGCTCACCACAGTCACAGATGAACACTGAAGCTTTCTTT.

This clone was recorded once. This chain uses TRBV30 with TRBJ1-4; D gene uncertain. The CDR3 is 13 amino acids. V shed 4 bases and J shed 8 bases, with 14 bases lying between them. Looked up from germline, CDR1 is GTSNPN and CDR2 is SVGIG (reference sequence). CDR3 DNA: TGTGCCTGGACCCTGTCCATTCGGGAAAAACTGTTTTTT. It specifies CAWTLSIREKLFF.

This chain links TRBV5-1 with TRBJ1-6; weak D call: TRBD1 (5 bases). CDR1 and CDR2 (germline): SGHRS, YFSETQ. The CDR3 spans 15 residues. The ends were cut back, 1 base at V and 5 bases at J, with 10 bases in the middle. CDR3 protein: CASSLQGGNNSPLHF. The CDR3 nucleotides read TGCGCCAGCAGCTTGCAGGGCGGAAATAATTCACCCCTCCACTTT.

The rearrangement links TRBV6-1 to TRBJ1-5; D call uncertain. CDR1 is MNHNS and CDR2 is SASEGT in the germline V gene. This CDR3 has 13 amino acids. V was trimmed by 3 bases and J by 4 bases, leaving 7 bases between them. CDR3 in amino acids: CASSDRLNQPQHF. The CDR3 DNA reads as TGTGCCAGCAGTGACAGATTAAATCAGCCCCAGCATTTT.

This CDR3 reads CASSSAGTEGDTQYF. The CDR3 DNA is TGCGCCAGCAGCTCAGCCGGGACAGAGGGAGATACGCAGTATTTT. This rearrangement joins TRBV5-1 to TRBJ2-3, with 7 bases fitting TRBD1. Germline V gene data show CDR1 as SGHRS and CDR2 as YFSETQ. V lost 3 bases to trimming and J lost 5 bases; unmatched junction nucleotides: 9. The CDR3 covers 15 residues.

This sequence joins TRBV6-5 and TRBJ1-5, with 7 bases identical to TRBD1. Germline assignment: CDR1 MNHEY and CDR2 SVGAGI. CDR3 length: 15 residues. V gave up 6 bases and J gave up 5 bases; unmatched junction bases: 10. CDR3 residues: CASRPLDRDYQPQHF. DNA of the CDR3: TGTGCCAGCAGACCCCTCGACAGGGATTATCAGCCCCAGCATTTT.

The J gene is TRBJ2-2, the V gene TRBV10-1, with TRBD2 matching over 11 bases. Germline V gene sequence: CDR1 WNHNN, CDR2 SYGVQD (reference sequence). V lost 6 bases to trimming and J lost 5 bases; unmatched junction nucleotides: 5. This CDR3 is 15 amino acids long. DNA of the CDR3: TGCGCCAGCAGCCTTACTAGCGGGGGTACCGGGGAGCTGTTTTTT. It codes for CASSLTSGGTGELFF.

This clone was seen more than once but under ten times. This chain joins TRBV4-2 and TRBJ2-1; 11 bases are a match to TRBD2. V shed 2 bases, J shed 5 bases, and the junction held 5 bases outside the gene matches. Germline CDR1 reads LGHNA; CDR2 reads YNFKEQ. This CDR3 spans 16 amino acids. The DNA for the CDR3 is TGTGCCAGCAGCCAATTTAGCGGGAGGGCCAACAATGAGCAGTTCTTC. This encodes CASSQFSGRANNEQFF.

The rearrangement links TRBV28 to TRBJ1-1; D is uncertain. Per germline, CDR1 MDHEN and CDR2 SYDVKM. CDR3 size: 15 residues. V was trimmed by 5 bases and J by 0 bases, leaving 13 bases between them. CDR3: CASSTPRRLNTEAFF. CDR3 nucleotide sequence: TGTGCCAGCAGTACCCCTCGGAGACTGAACACTGAAGCTTTCTTT. The variable domain in full, with the rest retrieved from reference TRBV28 and TRBJ1-1, is DVKVTQSSRYLVKRTGEKVFLECVQDMDHENMFWYRQDPGLGLRLIYFSYDVKMKEKGDIPEGYSVSREKKERFSLILESASTNQTSMYLCASSTPRRLNTEAFFGQGTRLTVV.

J is TRBJ1-4 and V is TRBV7-2; 7 bases fit TRBD1. V shed 5 bases and J 8 bases; nucleotides not matched to a gene: 8. CDR1 and CDR2 (germline): SGHTA, FQGNSA. This CDR3 region has 14 residues. The DNA for the CDR3 is TGTGCCAGCAGCCTCCGACAGGGCGTCGAAAAACTGTTTTTT. Translation: CASSLRQGVEKLFF.

This clone counts as medium-sized. This rearrangement joins TRBV19 to TRBJ2-1; the match to TRBD2 covers 10 bases. The J segment lost 6 bases and the V segment lost 1 base, leaving 3 bases of the junction unmatched. Germline loops: CDR1 LNHDA, CDR2 SQIVND (reference sequence). The CDR3 spans 15 residues. CDR3 nucleotide sequence: TGTGCCAGTAGTATAGGGGCTAGCGGGGGCAATGAGCAGTTCTTC. Translating it yields CASSIGASGGNEQFF.

This chain joins TRBV28 and TRBJ2-5; a possible D gene is TRBD2 (6 bases). The CDR3 length is 13 residues. Germline V gives CDR1 MDHEN, CDR2 SYDVKM. Between the trimmed V and J ends, which lost 6 bases and 5 bases, there was a span of 13 bases. CDR3 loop: CASRAGGRETQYF. CDR3 bases: TGTGCCAGCAGGGCTGGGGGGAGGGAGACCCAGTACTTC.

The rearrangement uses TRBV10-3 and TRBJ1-5; TRBD1 might be the D (5 bases). The V end was cut by 2 bases, the J end by 2 bases, with 10 bases between. CDR3 length equals 15 residues. Per the germline V gene, CDR1 is ENHRY and CDR2 is SYGVKD. CDR3 DNA sequence: TGTGCCATCAGTGAGGAGAGGGGAGGCAATCAGCCCCAGCATTTT. Residues: CAISEERGGNQPQHF.

The rearrangement uses TRBV5-1 and TRBJ2-7, with D perhaps assigned TRBD1 or TRBD2 (6 bases each). The V gene's germline CDR1 is SGHRS and CDR2 YFSETQ. The germline V and J ends were trimmed by 4 bases and 1 base, with 15 bases remaining between them. There are 15 residues in the CDR3. The CDR3 bases are TGCGCCAGCAGCGTGGGGGGCGTTGGTTCCTACGAGCAGTACTTC. Protein sequence: CASSVGGVGSYEQYF. The complete variable domain, with remaining parts taken from reference TRBV5-1 and TRBJ2-7, reads KAGVTQTPRYLIKTRGQQVTLSCSPISGHRSVSWYQQTPGQGLQFLFEYFSETQRNKGNFPGRFSGRQFSNSRSEMNVSTLELGDSALYLCASSVGGVGSYEQYFGPGTRLTVT.

This clone appeared a few times. The chain combines TRBV7-2 with TRBJ2-5, with a possible D match to TRBD2 (6 bases). Germline V gives CDR1 SGHTA, CDR2 FQGNSA. Trimming shortened V by 5 bases and J by 3 bases, and 13 bases separated the two germline ends. This CDR3 contains 14 residues. CDR3 sequence: CASSPQWGEETQYF. The DNA of the CDR3 is TGTGCCAGCAGCCCCCAGTGGGGGGAAGAGACCCAGTACTTC.

The chain couples TRBV10-2 to TRBJ2-1, with 7 bases aligning to TRBD1. Germline V gene sequence: CDR1 WSHSY, CDR2 SAAADI. The junction had 13 bases not matched to a gene; V was cut back by 6 bases and J by 8 bases. The CDR3 covers 15 residues. CDR3 in DNA: TGCGCCAGCAGCCCGGCTGGGACAGTTGGAGATGAGCAGTTCTTC. It yields the protein CASSPAGTVGDEQFF.

The table lists this clone with a few counts. The CDR3 loop reads CASSRFDRVNEQYF. In nucleotides, the CDR3 is TGTGCCAGCAGTCGATTCGACAGGGTCAACGAGCAGTACTTC. The rearrangement links TRBV6-5 to TRBJ2-7; 7 nucleotides match TRBD1. Losses at the gene ends were 5 bases for V and 5 bases for J; bases not matched to a gene: 9. CDR1 and CDR2 from the germline V gene are MNHEY and SVGAGI. The CDR3 length is 14 residues.

This clone was recorded a few times. The chain has TRBV4-3 and TRBJ2-3, with 7 bases that match TRBD2. CDR3 size: 18 residues. The germline V gene encodes CDR1 LGHNA and CDR2 YSLEER. The ends lost 4 bases at V and 6 bases at J; junction bases unmatched: 19. This CDR3 is CASSLSIRGGQAHDTQYF. Written as DNA, the CDR3 is TGCGCCAGCAGCCTTTCGATTAGGGGAGGGCAGGCACACGATACGCAGTATTTT.

The genes are TRBV6-5 and TRBJ2-1; tentative D call: TRBD2 (5 bases). This CDR3 has 12 amino acids. Trimming left V 1 base short and J 9 bases short, with 7 bases between. CDR1 is MNHEY, CDR2 SVGAGI, per germline. CDR3 sequence reads: CASSYLGGEQFF. The CDR3 nucleotides read TGTGCCAGCAGTTACTTAGGAGGTGAGCAGTTCTTC.

The CDR3 is CASNPPGQGLNEQFF. Written as DNA, the CDR3 is TGTGCCAGCAACCCTCCGGGACAGGGATTAAATGAGCAGTTCTTC. The chain employs TRBV7-9 and TRBJ2-1, with TRBD1 identical over 9 bases. The CDR3 runs 15 residues. Unmatched junction bases numbered 11, after V lost 7 bases and J lost 7 bases. Germline loops: CDR1 SEHNR, CDR2 FQNEAQ (reference sequence).

This chain uses TRBV6-6 with TRBJ2-7; D is undetermined. The CDR3 is made up of 13 amino acids. V dropped 0 bases and J dropped 0 bases, with 3 bases sitting between them. Germline V gene data show CDR1 as MNHNY and CDR2 as SVGAGI (reference sequence). The CDR3 DNA is TGTGCCAGCAGTTACTCGAGCTCCTACGAGCAGTACTTC. Its translation: CASSYSSSYEQYF.